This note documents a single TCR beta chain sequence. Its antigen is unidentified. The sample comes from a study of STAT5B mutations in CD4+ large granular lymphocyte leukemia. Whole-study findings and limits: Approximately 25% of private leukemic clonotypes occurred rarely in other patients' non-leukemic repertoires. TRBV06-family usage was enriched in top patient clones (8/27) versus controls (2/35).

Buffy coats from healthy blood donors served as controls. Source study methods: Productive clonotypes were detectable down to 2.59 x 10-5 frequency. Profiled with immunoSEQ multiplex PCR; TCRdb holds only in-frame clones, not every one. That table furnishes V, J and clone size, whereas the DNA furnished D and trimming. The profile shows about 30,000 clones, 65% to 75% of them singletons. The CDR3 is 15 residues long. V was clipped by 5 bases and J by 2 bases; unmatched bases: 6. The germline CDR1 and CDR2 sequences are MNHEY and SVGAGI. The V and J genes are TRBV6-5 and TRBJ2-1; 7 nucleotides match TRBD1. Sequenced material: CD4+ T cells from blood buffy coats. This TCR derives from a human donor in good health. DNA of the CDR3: TGTGCCAGCAGTCGAAACAGGGGCACCTACAATGAGCAGTTCTTC. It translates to CASSRNRGTYNEQFF.